Listed here are 8 T cell receptor beta chains from one sample, sequenced in a study of cytomegalovirus exposure and HLA in healthy donors. This PCR relied on a set of 60 Vbeta primers and 13 Jbeta primers. Clones were read by immunoSEQ multiplex PCR, and TCRdb kept only the in-frame ones, dropping some. Of about 110,000 clones in the sample, 65% to 80% were seen once. The sequencing sample was made of PBMCs. Receptors originate from a male donor in good health and CMV-seropositive.

This clone was counted a single time. This chain links TRBV30 with TRBJ2-7; 9 positions match TRBD2. This CDR3 is 15 amino acids long. Trimming cost V 4 bases and J 6 bases; bases outside gene matches: 13. CDR1 is GTSNPN, CDR2 SVGIG, per germline (reference sequence). CDR3 loop: CAWKSRAGGLGEQYF. The CDR3 DNA follows: TGTGCCTGGAAATCCCGAGCGGGAGGTTTGGGCGAGCAGTACTTC.

The chain couples TRBV29-1 to TRBJ2-1, with 9 bases that match TRBD2. The CDR3 covers 14 residues. Germline V gene lookup returns CDR1 SQVTM and CDR2 ANQGSEA. Trimming removed 3 bases from V and 9 bases from J; junction bases left unmatched: 9. CDR3 sequence: CSVDRLAGDSEQFF. CDR3 sequence (DNA): TGCAGCGTTGATAGATTAGCGGGAGACAGTGAGCAGTTCTTC.

The chain is built from TRBV27 and TRBJ2-5, with TRBD2 identical over 10 bases. The CDR3 consists of 15 residues. Germline values: CDR1 MNHEY, CDR2 SMNVEV (reference sequence). With 6 bases clipped from V and 5 bases from J, the junction kept 9 bases outside the gene matches. CDR3 residues: CASSSERGGPETQYF. In DNA, the CDR3 is TGTGCCAGCAGCTCTGAGCGGGGGGGCCCGGAGACCCAGTACTTC.

CDR3 in amino acids: CASSVAGETDTQYF. As DNA, the CDR3 is TGTGCCAGCAGCGTAGCGGGAGAGACGGATACGCAGTATTTT. The rearrangement links TRBV28 to TRBJ2-3, with 9 bases fitting TRBD2. J was trimmed by 6 bases and V by 6 bases; bases with no gene match: 7. There are 14 residues in the CDR3. Germline V gene sequence: CDR1 MDHEN, CDR2 SYDVKM.

V is TRBV6-5 and J is TRBJ2-7, with TRBD2 as a possible D gene (5 bases). Germline V gives CDR1 MNHEY, CDR2 SVGAGI. The CDR3 is made up of 14 amino acids. Trimming left V 6 bases short and J 4 bases short, with 16 bases between. CDR3 protein: CASRKLGIQYEQYF. DNA for the CDR3: TGTGCCAGCAGAAAACTAGGGATTCAATACGAGCAGTACTTC.

This chain uses TRBV11-2 with TRBJ2-7; 7 nucleotides align to TRBD1. V lost 8 bases to trimming and J lost 7 bases; unmatched junction nucleotides: 14. The CDR3 loop spans 14 amino acids. Germline V gene data show CDR1 as SGHAT and CDR2 as FQNNGV. The CDR3 DNA is TGTGCCAGCCGCCCGACAGGGCTTTTAATTGAGCAGTACTTC. Translated: CASRPTGLLIEQYF.

This clone was seen only a few times. This chain uses TRBV29-1 with TRBJ2-1; D is possibly TRBD2 (6 bases). Per the germline V gene, CDR1 is SQVTM and CDR2 is ANQGSEA. Trimming took 6 bases from V and 2 from J, leaving 11 bases between them. CDR3 length equals 13 residues. As DNA, the CDR3 is TGCAGCGTCCCGGGACTTACCTACAATGAGCAGTTCTTC. Translated, it gives CSVPGLTYNEQFF.

The V and J genes are TRBV28 and TRBJ1-5, with D possibly TRBD1 on 5 matching bases. Trimming cost V 6 bases and J 3 bases, with 15 bases left between them. CDR3 length: 15 amino acids. Per the germline V gene, CDR1 is MDHEN and CDR2 is SYDVKM. The DNA of the CDR3 is TGTGCCAGCAGGGCGACAGTACAACACAATCAGCCCCAGCATTTT. As protein: CASRATVQHNQPQHF.